The entry below describes one TCR beta chain. The entry originates in a study of blood T cell repertoires in COVID-19. Study as a whole: Some COVID-19 samples were acute and others convalescent; all came from the United States, Italy and Spain. T cells, B-cell-depleted T cells, or PBMCs supplied cDNA or gDNA.

The germline V gene encodes CDR1 MNHEY and CDR2 SMNVEV (reference sequence). V lost 5 bases and J 6 bases, leaving 17 bases between the germline ends. CDR3 size: 15 residues. In the original analysis: Reference gene primer amplification yielded estimated nucleated cell counts. The protocol was immunoSEQ multiplex PCR, while the TCRdb copy is restricted to in-frame clones and leaves out a portion. That table is the source of V, J and clone size, and D and trimming were worked out from the DNA. The sample has some 200,000 clones, around 84% seen once. The J gene is TRBJ1-5, the V gene TRBV27; D unresolved. This TCR came from a human donor in a cohort sampled during active COVID-19. The sequenced sample was peripheral blood. CDR3: CASSRSSIPVQPQHF. The CDR3 nucleotides read TGTGCCAGCAGTAGATCGTCCATACCGGTTCAGCCCCAGCATTTT.